The clone carrying this T cell receptor (beta chain) was counted many times. The antigen remains unidentified. These data are taken from a study of early T cells in non-severe SARS-CoV-2 infection. Turning to the study itself: The authors sequenced bulk RNA from unsorted whole blood, leaving chains unpaired. Study results and caveats: Matching against VDJdb likely underestimated virus-specific expansions, favoring anti-spike CD8.

The TCR library protocol was used to attach unique molecular identifiers. These identifiers were attached to individual cDNA molecules. TCRdb re-derived calls from the 5' RACE reads in MiXCR, one entry per CDR3 protein. This sample has approximately 71,000 distinct CDR3 sequences, with about an eighth found just once. This CDR3 has 15 amino acids. From germline, CDR1 is SGHNT and CDR2 YYREEE (reference sequence). V lost 2 bases, J lost 4 bases, and 15 bases lay in between. Source material: whole blood. The receptor was isolated from an adult who was a healthcare worker with PCR-confirmed SARS-CoV-2 infection or an uninfected control (not recorded which). The chain joins TRBV5-4 to TRBJ1-2; D is possibly TRBD1 (5 bases). This CDR3 is CASSFGTSNVYGYTF. CDR3 coding DNA: TGTGCCAGCAGCTTTGGGACTTCCAACGTCTATGGCTACACCTTC.